The 17 T cell receptor beta chains below were found in one sample sequenced in a study of blood T cell repertoires in COVID-19. The data were produced by immunoSEQ multiplex PCR, yet TCRdb's version contains in-frame clones alone and is incomplete. The sample has about 180,000 clones, 89% seen once; the top ten hold around 2%. Source material: PBMCs or T cells enriched from blood (not recorded which). The receptors come from a woman aged 40 to 50 with acute COVID-19.

This chain uses TRBV13 with TRBJ1-3; the D gene is possibly TRBD1 (5 bases). This CDR3 is 14 amino acids long. Looked up from germline, CDR1 is PRHDT and CDR2 is FYEKMQ (reference sequence). Trimming cost V 3 bases and J 1 base, with 7 bases left between them. The CDR3 loop is CASSFGGSGNTIYF. Written as DNA, the CDR3 is TGTGCCAGCAGCTTCGGGGGATCTGGAAACACCATATATTTT.

This rearrangement joins TRBV6-5 to TRBJ2-5, with TRBD2 as a possible D gene (5 bases). From germline, CDR1 is MNHEY and CDR2 SVGAGI. V gave up 6 bases and J gave up 5 bases, with 7 bases separating them. There are 11 residues in the CDR3. In DNA form, the CDR3 reads TGTGCCAGCAGGCCGGGGGAGACCCAGTACTTC. As protein: CASRPGETQYF.

The gene calls are TRBV2 and TRBJ1-6; D is ambiguous. There are 15 residues in the CDR3. Germline CDR1 is SNHLY and CDR2 is FYNNEI. V was cut by 1 base and J by 6 bases, with 10 bases left in between. This CDR3 is CASSEERGRNSPLHF. DNA of the CDR3: TGTGCCAGCAGTGAAGAGCGGGGTCGTAATTCACCCCTCCACTTT.

The chain recombines TRBV5-1 with TRBJ2-7; the D is unclear. The germline V and J ends were trimmed by 0 bases and 0 bases, with 7 bases remaining between them. This CDR3 has 14 amino acids. Germline CDR1 SGHRS, CDR2 YFSETQ. For the CDR3, the DNA is TGCGCCAGCAGCTTGGCCGCGAGCTCCTACGAGCAGTACTTC. Encoded protein: CASSLAASSYEQYF. Using reference TRBV5-1 and TRBJ2-7 for the parts outside the CDR3, the full variable domain is KAGVTQTPRYLIKTRGQQVTLSCSPISGHRSVSWYQQTPGQGLQFLFEYFSETQRNKGNFPGRFSGRQFSNSRSEMNVSTLELGDSALYLCASSLAASSYEQYFGPGTRLTVT.

This clone has a single count. This chain joins TRBV5-6 and TRBJ2-1, with TRBD2 matching 13 bases. The length of the CDR3 is 18 residues. V lost 4 bases to trimming and J lost 1 base; unmatched junction nucleotides: 8. Germline assignment: CDR1 SGHDT and CDR2 YYEEEE. In nucleotides, the CDR3 is TGTGCCAGCAGCGTCGGACTAGCGGGAGAGGAGTCCTACAATGAGCAGTTCTTC. Translated: CASSVGLAGEESYNEQFF.

This clone appeared a few times. Other DNA sequences in the sample encode the same CDR3. For the CDR3, the DNA is TGTGCCAGCAGTGAGGGGGGGGGCACTGAAGCTTTCTTT. It yields the protein CASSEGGGTEAFF. This chain connects TRBV2 to TRBJ1-1; D possibly corresponds to TRBD1 (5 bases). Per the germline V gene, CDR1 is SNHLY and CDR2 is FYNNEI. The CDR3 consists of 13 residues. Trimming removed 3 bases from V and 4 bases from J, with 9 bases in between. Based on the CDR3 plus reference TRBV2 and TRBJ1-1, the full variable domain is EPEVTQTPSHQVTQMGQEVILRCVPISNHLYFYWYRQILGQKVEFLVSFYNNEISEKSEIFDDQFSVERPDGSNFTLKIRSTKLEDSAMYFCASSEGGGTEAFFGQGTRLTVV.

The chain couples TRBV27 to TRBJ1-6; TRBD1 might be the D (5 bases). CDR1 is MNHEY and CDR2 is SMNVEV in the germline V gene (reference sequence). V dropped 4 bases and J dropped 6 bases, with 10 bases sitting between them. CDR3 length equals 14 residues. CDR3 in amino acids: CASSSGHSNSPLHF. The CDR3 region has the DNA TGTGCCAGCAGTTCCGGACACTCTAATTCACCCCTCCACTTT.

This clone was seen only once. The chain recombines TRBV13 with TRBJ1-3; D not certain. The CDR3 spans 16 residues. The V end was cut by 9 bases, the J end by 4 bases, with 22 bases between. Germline assignment: CDR1 PRHDT and CDR2 FYEKMQ (reference sequence). The CDR3 loop reads CASCSVAGGSGNTIYF. The CDR3 DNA reads TGTGCCAGTTGCTCGGTGGCAGGTGGATCCGGAAACACCATATATTTT. Based on the CDR3 plus reference TRBV13 and TRBJ1-3, the full variable domain is AAGVIQSPRHLIKEKRETATLKCYPIPRHDTVYWYQQGPGQDPQFLISFYEKMQSDKGSIPDRFSAQQFSDYHSELNMSSLELGDSALYFCASCSVAGGSGNTIYFGEGSWLTVV.

The CDR3 region is CASSPGQGEFYEQYF. The CDR3 nucleotides read TGTGCCAGCTCACCAGGACAGGGGGAGTTCTACGAGCAGTACTTC. The chain couples TRBV18 to TRBJ2-7, with 10 bases that match TRBD1. The germline V gene has CDR1 KGHSH and CDR2 LQKENI. Germline trimming cut 2 bases from V and 3 bases from J; bases unmatched to any gene: 4. This CDR3 is 15 amino acids long. Full variable domain (remainder filled in from reference TRBV18 and TRBJ2-7): NAGVMQNPRHLVRRRGQEARLRCSPMKGHSHVYWYRQLPEEGLKFMVYLQKENIIDESGMPKERFSAEFPKEGPSILRIQQVVRGDSAAYFCASSPGQGEFYEQYFGPGTRLTVT.

The chain recombines TRBV23-1 with TRBJ2-5; the D gene is possibly TRBD1 (6 bases). TRBV23-1 is marked as an open reading frame, function uncertain. Trimming pared 0 bases from V and 3 bases from J, leaving 11 bases between. This CDR3 is built from 15 residues. CDR3 region: CASSQSLGQKETQYF. The DNA for the CDR3 is TGCGCCAGCAGTCAATCGTTGGGACAAAAAGAGACCCAGTACTTC.

The rearrangement links TRBV24-1 to TRBJ2-5, with TRBD2 matching 13 bases. The CDR3 covers 19 residues. The germline CDR1 and CDR2 sequences are KGHDR and SFDVKD. Trimming removed 5 bases from V and 0 bases from J; junction bases left unmatched: 11. The CDR3 sequence is CATSAPGLAGSIYQETQYF. In DNA, the CDR3 is TGTGCCACCAGTGCTCCGGGACTAGCGGGAAGTATATACCAAGAGACCCAGTACTTC.

This clone was detected once. The rearrangement joins TRBV6-1 to TRBJ2-1; 12 bases agree with TRBD2. The CDR3 consists of 16 residues. Germline-derived CDR1 and CDR2 are MNHNS and SASEGT. V was pared by 4 bases and J by 3 bases, with 4 bases of the junction left unmatched. The CDR3 region has the DNA TGTGCCAGCAGTGCTCTAGCGGGGGGGATCTACAATGAGCAGTTCTTC. Amino acid sequence: CASSALAGGIYNEQFF.

Comment on this clone: Other nucleotide sequences from this sample produce the same CDR3. This sequence joins TRBV3-1 (or the pseudogene TRBV3-2) and TRBJ2-3; TRBD1 matches 8 bases. CDR3 size: 14 residues. The trim removed 1 base at V and 6 bases at J, leaving 3 bases unmatched. Germline assignment: CDR1 LGHDT and CDR2 YNNKEL (reference sequence). In DNA, the CDR3 is TGTGCCAGCAGCCAAGGGACAGGGACCGATACGCAGTATTTT. Translated: CASSQGTGTDTQYF.

The V call is TRBV2, the J call TRBJ1-1, with TRBD1 matching 9 bases. The CDR3 contains 14 residues. V dropped 7 bases and J dropped 4; count of bases not matched to a gene: 7. Germline CDR1 and CDR2: SNHLY and FYNNEI. DNA of the CDR3: TGTGCCAGCAAAACACAGGGGGCCAGCACTGAAGCTTTCTTT. The encoded protein is CASKTQGASTEAFF.

This chain links TRBV6-4 with TRBJ2-6; D may be TRBD1 (6 bases). Per germline, CDR1 MRHNA and CDR2 SNTAGT. V dropped 2 bases and J dropped 0 bases, with 14 bases sitting between them. The CDR3 totals 18 residues. CDR3 DNA sequence: TGTGCCAGCAGTGACCCCAGACAGGTCCTCTCTGGGGCCAACGTCCTGACTTTC. Its translation is CASSDPRQVLSGANVLTF.

The chain is built from TRBV7-8 and TRBJ1-2; the D is unclear. The CDR3 loop spans 15 amino acids. Germline-derived CDR1 and CDR2 are SGHVS and FQNEAQ. V shed 2 bases and J shed 6 bases, with 16 bases lying between them. The CDR3: CASSLLGSPLHGYTF. The CDR3 DNA reads as TGTGCCAGCAGCTTACTAGGGAGTCCCTTGCATGGCTACACCTTC.

The gene calls are TRBV18 and TRBJ2-2; D may be TRBD1 (5 bases). The V gene's germline CDR1 is KGHSH and CDR2 LQKENI. CDR3 size: 16 residues. Between the trimmed V and J ends, which lost 2 bases and 0 bases, there was a span of 10 bases. The CDR3 protein is CASSPIKTANTGELFF. Written as DNA, the CDR3 is TGTGCCAGCTCACCAATAAAGACAGCGAACACCGGGGAGCTGTTTTTT.